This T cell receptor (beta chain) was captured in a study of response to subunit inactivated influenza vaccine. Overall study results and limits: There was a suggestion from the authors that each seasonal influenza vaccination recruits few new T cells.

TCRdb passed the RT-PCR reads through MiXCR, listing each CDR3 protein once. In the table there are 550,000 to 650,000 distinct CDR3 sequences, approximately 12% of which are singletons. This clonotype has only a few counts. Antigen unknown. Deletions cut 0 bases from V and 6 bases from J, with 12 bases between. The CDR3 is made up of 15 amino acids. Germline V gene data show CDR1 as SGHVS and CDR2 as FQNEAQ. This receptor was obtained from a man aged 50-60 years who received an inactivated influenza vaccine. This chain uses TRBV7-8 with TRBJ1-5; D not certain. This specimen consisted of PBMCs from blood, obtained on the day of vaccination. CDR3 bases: TGTGCCAGCAGCTTAGCGCGCACAGACCTTCAGCCCCAGCATTTT. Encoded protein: CASSLARTDLQPQHF.